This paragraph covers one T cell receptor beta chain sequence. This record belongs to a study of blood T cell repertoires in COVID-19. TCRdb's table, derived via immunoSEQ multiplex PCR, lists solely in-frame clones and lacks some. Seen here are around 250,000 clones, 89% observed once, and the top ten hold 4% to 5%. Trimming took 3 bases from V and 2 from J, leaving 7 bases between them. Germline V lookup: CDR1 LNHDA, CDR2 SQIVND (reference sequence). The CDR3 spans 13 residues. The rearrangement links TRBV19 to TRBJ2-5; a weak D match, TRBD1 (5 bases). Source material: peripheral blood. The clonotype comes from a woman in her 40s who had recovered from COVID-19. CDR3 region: CASSIQGQETQYF. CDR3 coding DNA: TGTGCCAGTAGTATTCAGGGTCAAGAGACCCAGTACTTC.